Listed below are T cell receptor beta chains from one sample, sequenced in a study of T cell repertoires in cytomegalovirus infection. The antigens these receptors bind are not known. TCRdb independently ran MiXCR on the reads; one entry per CDR3 protein. This table has some 30,000 distinct CDR3 sequences, about 20% appearing once. The sequenced sample was CD8+ T cells from cultured PBMCs, obtained from culture after CMV antigen stimulation. These TCRs come from a human donor in good health (CMV status not recorded). Some clones in this sample may be carry-over from other donors' samples. CDR3s include the opening cysteine and the closing phenylalanine or tryptophan. The D gene is left open where the match is weak. Size is stated for part of the rows, as once, few or many counts, or as a class when the clone is expanded.

V gene	clone size	D gene	J gene	CDR3 protein	CDR3 DNA
TRBV18	NA	NA	TRBJ2-5	CASSPPWGGAQETQYF	TGTGCCAGCTCACCACCGTGGGGCGGGGCGCAAGAGACCCAGTACTTC
TRBV6-2/TRBV6-3	many	NA	TRBJ2-7	CASSYPNYEQYF	TGTGCCAGCAGTTACCCCAACTACGAGCAGTACTTC
TRBV7-2	few	TRBD1	TRBJ1-2	CASSPRQGGGYTF	TGTGCCAGCAGCCCTCGACAGGGCGGTGGCTACACCTTC
TRBV6-1	NA	NA	TRBJ1-2	CASSERMRNYGYTF	TGTGCCAGCAGTGAAAGGATGAGGAACTATGGCTACACCTTC
TRBV29-1	NA	NA	TRBJ1-1	CSVEEKGRMTEAFF	TGCAGCGTTGAAGAAAAGGGAAGGATGACTGAAGCTTTCTTT
TRBV4-3	NA	NA	TRBJ2-5	CASSPISGDETQYF	TGCGCCAGCAGCCCTATCTCGGGAGATGAGACCCAGTACTTC
TRBV7-9	NA	NA	TRBJ2-7	CASSAPQGTIYEQYF	TGTGCCAGCAGCGCCCCACAGGGTACAATCTACGAGCAGTACTTC
TRBV7-8	NA	NA	TRBJ2-1	CASSLGSVSSYNEQFF	TGTGCCAGCAGCTTGGGGAGCGTTAGCTCCTACAATGAGCAGTTCTTC
TRBV11-2	NA	NA	TRBJ2-1	CASSLVVDISYNEQFF	TGTGCCAGCAGCTTAGTTGTAGATATCTCCTACAATGAGCAGTTCTTC
TRBV6-1	NA	NA	TRBJ1-5	CASEGRGGRNNQPQHF	TGTGCCAGCGAGGGCAGGGGAGGTCGTAACAATCAGCCCCAGCATTTT
TRBV28	few	NA	TRBJ1-1	CASSLPGPNTEAFF	TGTGCCAGCAGTTTACCGGGCCCGAACACTGAAGCTTTCTTT
TRBV19	NA	NA	TRBJ2-2	CASIKGGYTGELFF	TGTGCCAGTATAAAGGGGGGATACACCGGGGAGCTGTTTTTT
TRBV9	few	TRBD1	TRBJ2-5	CASSWDSQETQYF	TGTGCCAGCAGCTGGGACAGCCAAGAGACCCAGTACTTC
TRBV7-2	few	TRBD2	TRBJ2-3	CASSFRTSGGAADTQYF	TGTGCCAGCAGCTTCCGGACTAGCGGGGGGGCCGCAGATACGCAGTATTTT
TRBV27	NA	NA	TRBJ2-7	CASRAGGGYNSYEQYF	TGTGCCAGCAGAGCCGGAGGCGGGTATAATTCCTACGAGCAGTACTTC
TRBV6-6	few	NA	TRBJ1-1	CASSFMGVNTEAFF	TGTGCCAGCAGTTTTATGGGGGTGAACACTGAAGCTTTCTTT
TRBV27	NA	TRBD2	TRBJ2-1	CASSTPSGGLVWEFF	TGTGCCAGCAGTACCCCGAGCGGGGGCCTCGTTTGGGAGTTCTTC
TRBV14	NA	TRBD2	TRBJ2-2	CASSQIAGANTGELFF	TGTGCCAGCAGCCAGATAGCGGGGGCGAACACCGGGGAGCTGTTTTTT